This record concerns one T cell receptor (beta chain) sequence. Averaging roughly 100 mL, one heparinised blood draw was given by each donor. A CD45RO/CCR7/CD25/CD127/CD95/CD27 panel sorted naive, central memory, regulatory and stem cell-like memory CD4+ cells. Once sorted, every population was more than 98% pure. These data originate in a study of beta chain features in type 1 diabetes. Across the whole study: Healthy donors and patients showed comparable age, gender and cell yields.

Sequencing targeted expressed TCRB transcripts, as all isolated RNA had been reverse transcribed. Profiling relied on immunoSEQ multiplex PCR, and the TCRdb table lists in-frame clones only, not all of them. The sample lists 350,000 to 450,000 clones; over 12% were seen once. Source material: naive CD4+ T cells from blood. This sequence was found in a young woman in good health.

CDR3 sequence (DNA): TGTGCCAGCAGTGAAATAAGCGGGGGGGAGCAGTTCTTC. Protein product: CASSEISGGEQFF. The V and J genes are TRBV25-1 and TRBJ2-1; 9 bases match TRBD2. Germline V gene lookup returns CDR1 MGHDK and CDR2 SYGVNS. V was pared by 2 bases and J by 10 bases, with 3 bases of the junction left unmatched. This CDR3 has 13 residues.